The 25 T cell receptor beta chains in this list originate from one sample, sequenced in a study of Ad26.COV2.S vaccination and SARS-CoV-2 variants. Repertoires were generated with immunoSEQ multiplex PCR, while TCRdb's copy carries only in-frame clones and drops some. The data show 400,000 to 450,000 clones, with 90% seen just once and less than 15% held by the top ten. Documented treatment: over 15 received Ad26.COV2.S at low or high dose, single or two shots; five or six received placebo; per-sample allocation not given. Specimen acquisition occurred on day 63 following the initial vaccine or placebo injection. The specimen was peripheral blood, collected in a trial of Ad26.COV2.S vaccine versus placebo. These receptors came from a person aged 18-60 years who received the Ad26.COV2.S COVID-19 vaccine or a placebo.

The chain has TRBV9 and TRBJ2-7; D unclear. CDR3 length: 13 amino acids. V lost 4 bases and J 7 bases, leaving 15 bases between the germline ends. CDR1 SGDLS and CDR2 YYNGEE come from the germline V gene. CDR3 sequence: CASSPTSFGEQYF. CDR3 nucleotide sequence: TGTGCCAGCAGCCCGACATCTTTCGGAGAGCAGTACTTC.

This chain joins TRBV15 and TRBJ2-7, with 10 bases lining up with TRBD2. The V gene's germline CDR1 is LNHNV and CDR2 YYDKDF (reference sequence). V lost 8 bases and J lost 6; bases outside the gene matches: 13. The CDR3 totals 15 residues. CDR3 region: CATRLAGLPPSEQYF. As DNA, the CDR3 is TGTGCCACCCGACTAGCGGGCTTACCCCCATCCGAGCAGTACTTC.

The V gene is TRBV11-2, the J gene TRBJ2-7, with 12 positions matching TRBD2. This CDR3 contains 15 residues. Germline trimming cut 6 bases from V and 7 bases from J; bases unmatched to any gene: 10. Per the germline V gene, CDR1 is SGHAT and CDR2 is FQNNGV. For the CDR3, the DNA is TGTGCCAGCAGATTAAGGACTAGCGGGGTCGGGGAGCAGTACTTC. Translated, it gives CASRLRTSGVGEQYF.

Concerning this clone: The same CDR3 arises from other DNA sequences in this sample as well. The chain links TRBV11-2 to TRBJ2-2; D ambiguous. This CDR3 has 12 residues. The germline V gene has CDR1 SGHAT and CDR2 FQNNGV. The germline V and J ends were trimmed by 1 base and 5 bases, with 2 bases remaining between them. CDR3 region: CASSLATGELFF. Written as DNA, the CDR3 is TGTGCCAGCAGCTTAGCGACCGGGGAGCTGTTTTTT.

Regarding this clone: At the DNA level, this CDR3 is encoded by other sequences in the same sample as well. This chain links TRBV30 with TRBJ2-1; 7 bases align to TRBD2. Germline assignment: CDR1 GTSNPN and CDR2 SVGIG (reference sequence). J gave up 0 bases and V 2 bases, and 1 base lay outside the gene matches. The CDR3 sequence is 14 residues long. Written as DNA, the CDR3 is TGTGCCTGGAGTCGCGGGAGCTCCTACAATGAGCAGTTCTTC. Amino acid sequence: CAWSRGSSYNEQFF.

V gene TRBV6-6 combines with J gene TRBJ2-2; tentative D call: TRBD2 (5 bases). The ends were cut back, 4 bases at V and 4 bases at J, with 13 bases in the middle. This CDR3 is 15 amino acids long. Germline CDR1 reads MNHNY; CDR2 reads SVGAGI (reference sequence). CDR3 coding DNA: TGTGCCAGCAGTTGGAGTAGGGAGTCCACCGGGGAGCTGTTTTTT. Translation gives CASSWSRESTGELFF.

This clone occurred a few times. The chain combines TRBV6-5 with TRBJ1-5; 11 bases match TRBD1. This CDR3 is built from 15 residues. With 5 bases clipped from V and 2 bases from J, the junction kept 2 bases outside the gene matches. Looked up from germline, CDR1 is MNHEY and CDR2 is SVGAGI. Here the CDR3 DNA reads TGTGCCAGCAGTCGGGGACAGGGGGGCAATCAGCCCCAGCATTTT. This encodes CASSRGQGGNQPQHF.

The chain has TRBV4-3 and TRBJ1-2; perhaps TRBD1 as D (6 bases). CDR1 LGHNA and CDR2 YSLEER come from the germline V gene. V lost 0 bases and J lost 13, with 24 bases in between. The CDR3 is 16 amino acids. CDR3 coding DNA: TGCGCCAGCAGCCAAGATGGGGCAGGGGCAGGGCTTTCGTCCACCTTC. Translation: CASSQDGAGAGLSSTF.

The chain recombines TRBV5-1 with TRBJ2-7; D tentatively fits TRBD1 or TRBD2 (5 bases each). In germline, CDR1 is SGHRS, CDR2 YFSETQ. V was clipped by 7 bases and J by 4 bases, with 15 bases between them. The CDR3 totals 13 residues. CDR3 bases: TGCGCCAGCGGTTACCAGGGCGGGTACGAGCAGTACTTC. Translated: CASGYQGGYEQYF.

The chain joins TRBV19 to TRBJ1-5; 8 bases map to TRBD1. The germline gives CDR1 LNHDA, CDR2 SQIVND (reference sequence). The CDR3 length is 16 residues. V was clipped by 5 bases and J by 7 bases; unmatched bases: 13. The CDR3 is CASSDPRQGWRQPQHF. DNA of the CDR3: TGTGCCAGTAGTGACCCCAGACAGGGGTGGCGACAGCCCCAGCATTTT.

The rearrangement uses TRBV27 and TRBJ2-3; D unclear. With 8 bases removed from V and 0 bases from J, the gap between germline ends came to 12 bases. The CDR3 loop spans 14 amino acids. Germline CDR1 MNHEY, CDR2 SMNVEV (reference sequence). CDR3 residues: CASQPWTSTDTQYF. DNA for the CDR3: TGTGCCAGCCAACCCTGGACCAGCACAGATACGCAGTATTTT.

The rearrangement joins TRBV6-5 to TRBJ2-5, with 7 bases that match TRBD1. Germline V gene lookup returns CDR1 MNHEY and CDR2 SVGAGI. V was clipped by 8 bases and J by 4 bases; unmatched bases: 7. CDR3 length: 13 amino acids. The CDR3 sequence is CASEASGGETQYF. In DNA form, the CDR3 reads TGTGCCAGCGAAGCCTCAGGGGGAGAGACCCAGTACTTC.

Points on this clone: Relative to the germline gene, one junction end is altered; a read error may explain this. This chain uses TRBV27 with TRBJ2-7; TRBD1 agrees at 9 bases. This CDR3 is 15 amino acids long. The germline CDR1 and CDR2 sequences are MNHEY and SMNVEV (reference sequence). CDR3 protein: CATSLGYRGLHEQYF. CDR3 DNA sequence: TGTGCCACCAGTTTGGGGTACAGGGGGCTACACGAGCAGTACTTC.

The genes are TRBV7-3 and TRBJ2-2, with D possibly matching TRBD1 (6 bases). CDR1 and CDR2 (germline): SGHTA, FQGTGA. The CDR3 has 14 amino acids. V was shortened by 5 bases and J by 1 base, with 8 bases between the two germline ends. The CDR3 nucleotides read TGTGCCAGCAGCGTGGGACAGAACACCGGGGAGCTGTTTTTT. This gives the protein CASSVGQNTGELFF.

The rearrangement uses TRBV5-4 and TRBJ2-7; no firm D call. CDR3 length equals 14 residues. Trimming pared 1 base from V and 3 bases from J, leaving 11 bases between. The V gene's germline CDR1 is SGHNT and CDR2 YYREEE (reference sequence). DNA of the CDR3: TGTGCCAGCAGCTTGTTCAGAAGAGACTACGAGCAGTACTTC. Its translation: CASSLFRRDYEQYF.

V and J are TRBV30 and TRBJ1-2; maybe TRBD1 (6 bases). The CDR3 has 12 amino acids. The V end lost 7 bases, the J end lost 4 bases, and 13 bases lay between the germline ends. From germline, CDR1 is GTSNPN and CDR2 SVGIG (reference sequence). Written as DNA, the CDR3 is TGTGCCTCAACAGGGACGGGCTATGGCTACACCTTC. Its protein is CASTGTGYGYTF.

This clone was counted once. The rearrangement uses TRBV2 and TRBJ2-2; D ambiguous. Germline V gene lookup returns CDR1 SNHLY and CDR2 FYNNEI. CDR3 length: 13 amino acids. V dropped 9 bases and J dropped 4 bases, with 12 bases sitting between them. The CDR3: CASKGLGTGELFF. CDR3 sequence (DNA): TGTGCCAGTAAAGGGTTAGGCACCGGGGAGCTGTTTTTT. The entire variable domain, with the rest obtained from reference TRBV2 and TRBJ2-2, is as follows: EPEVTQTPSHQVTQMGQEVILRCVPISNHLYFYWYRQILGQKVEFLVSFYNNEISEKSEIFDDQFSVERPDGSNFTLKIRSTKLEDSAMYFCASKGLGTGELFFGEGSRLTVL.

The chain joins TRBV9 to TRBJ1-1; possibly TRBD1 for D (5 bases). Trimming stripped 4 bases from V and 4 bases from J, with 14 bases between. Germline values: CDR1 SGDLS, CDR2 YYNGEE. CDR3 size: 14 residues. This CDR3 is CASSPVMGLTEAFF. The DNA for the CDR3 is TGTGCCAGCAGCCCAGTAATGGGGCTCACTGAAGCTTTCTTT.

This rearrangement joins TRBV7-2 to TRBJ2-5, with 7 bases identical to TRBD1. CDR1 and CDR2 from the germline V gene are SGHTA and FQGNSA. V shed 3 bases and J 5 bases; nucleotides not matched to a gene: 3. The CDR3 is 13 residues long. CDR3 protein: CASSLTGWETQYF. DNA of the CDR3: TGTGCCAGCAGCTTGACAGGGTGGGAGACCCAGTACTTC.

J is TRBJ2-1 and V is TRBV4-3; 8 bases are shared with TRBD2. V trimming: 1 base; J trimming: 8 bases; junction bases outside the gene matches: 7. The CDR3 sequence is 15 residues long. CDR1 and CDR2 (germline): LGHNA, YSLEER. DNA of the CDR3: TGCGCCAGCAGCCAAGGGGGACTAGTTGCCCATGAGCAGTTCTTC. Protein: CASSQGGLVAHEQFF.

The chain recombines TRBV7-3 with TRBJ2-1, with TRBD2 matching over 10 bases. The V gene end was trimmed by 1 base and the J gene end by 9 bases; junction bases not matched to a gene: 12. The germline gives CDR1 SGHTA, CDR2 FQGTGA. The CDR3 sequence is 17 residues long. CDR3 DNA sequence: TGTGCCAGCAGCTTAAGTGGGCTAGCGGGAGATTCAGCTGAGCAGTTCTTC. Translating gives CASSLSGLAGDSAEQFF.

This clone was recorded once. CDR3 coding DNA: TGTGCCAGCAGCTTGGTGGACGGCGGAGGGGTAGCCAAAAACATTCAGTACTTC. Residues: CASSLVDGGGVAKNIQYF. The chain has TRBV5-5 and TRBJ2-4, with a weak D call TRBD2 (6 bases). This CDR3 contains 18 residues. Germline V gives CDR1 SGHKS, CDR2 YYEKEE (reference sequence). V was cut by 0 bases and J by 0 bases, with 16 bases left in between.

The chain couples TRBV27 to TRBJ1-1; 10 nucleotides match TRBD1. CDR1 MNHEY and CDR2 SMNVEV come from the germline V gene (reference sequence). V shed 8 bases and J 5 bases; nucleotides not matched to a gene: 8. The CDR3 runs to 14 residues. The CDR3 spells CASRQGARGTEAFF. CDR3 bases: TGTGCCAGCCGACAGGGGGCGAGGGGTACTGAAGCTTTCTTT.

This rearrangement joins TRBV5-1 to TRBJ2-7, with D uncertain. The germline V and J ends were trimmed by 1 base and 3 bases, with 14 bases remaining between them. This CDR3 is 15 amino acids long. Germline CDR1 is SGHRS and CDR2 is YFSETQ. The CDR3 DNA reads TGCGCCAGCAGCTTGTCCCCGGGCCAGTACTACGAGCAGTACTTC. Translating gives CASSLSPGQYYEQYF.

This clone was counted a few times. The rearrangement uses TRBV2 and TRBJ2-7; D not certain. Germline CDR1 SNHLY, CDR2 FYNNEI. The CDR3 is 13 amino acids. Between the trimmed V and J ends, which lost 8 bases and 7 bases, there was a span of 18 bases. CDR3 DNA sequence: TGTGCCAGCTCACAAAATCTAAAGAGTGAGCAGTACTTC. It is translated as CASSQNLKSEQYF.